This T cell receptor (beta chain) was sequenced for a study of T cell changes during pregnancy in multiple sclerosis. Profiling relied on immunoSEQ multiplex PCR, and the TCRdb table lists in-frame clones only, not all of them. This table holds approximately 44,000 clones, around 92% found once. The CDR3 spans 15 residues. Germline values: CDR1 GTSNPN, CDR2 SVGIG (reference sequence). Trimming shortened V by 2 bases and J by 4 bases, and 15 bases separated the two germline ends. Sequenced material: CD4+ T cells from peripheral blood mononuclear cells, taken in the third trimester of pregnancy. This clonotype was obtained from a female donor with multiple sclerosis, enrolled in a pregnancy study. This chain joins TRBV30 and TRBJ1-5; D unclear. The CDR3 DNA is TGTGCCTGGAGTCATGGTTCGGGGAGAAATCAGCCCCAGCATTTT. As protein: CAWSHGSGRNQPQHF.